Shown below are 5 T cell receptor beta chains from a single sample sequenced in a study of T cell responses to AZD1222 COVID-19 vaccine. Measured with immunoSEQ multiplex PCR; TCRdb has only the in-frame clones, and not every one. In the table there are 120,000 or so clones, about 90% of which are singletons. The material was peripheral blood, obtained on day 0 of AZD1222 vaccination. The receptor source for this set is an adult in good health.

V gene TRBV30 combines with J gene TRBJ2-3, with D unresolved. The length of the CDR3 is 13 residues. CDR1 and CDR2 (germline): GTSNPN, SVGIG (reference sequence). The germline V and J ends were trimmed by 5 bases and 6 bases, with 15 bases remaining between them. This chain's CDR3 is CAWVAKSTDTQYF. The CDR3 DNA reads TGTGCCTGGGTAGCCAAATCGACGGATACGCAGTATTTT.

The chain couples TRBV9 to TRBJ2-3, with D perhaps matching TRBD1 (6 bases). This CDR3 is built from 16 residues. V lost 2 bases and J 2 bases, leaving 15 bases between the germline ends. Per germline, CDR1 SGDLS and CDR2 YYNGEE. CDR3 DNA: TGTGCCAGCAGCGTCTGGGACACGGTCAACACAGATACGCAGTATTTT. It is translated as CASSVWDTVNTDTQYF. The full variable domain, with the rest looked up from reference TRBV9 and TRBJ2-3, is DSGVTQTPKHLITATGQRVTLRCSPRSGDLSVYWYQQSLDQGLQFLIQYYNGEERAKGNILERFSAQQFPDLHSELNLSSLELGDSALYFCASSVWDTVNTDTQYFGPGTRLTVL.

With respect to this clone: One base away lies a much larger clone, so this may be a sequencing read error. V gene TRBV5-4 combines with J gene TRBJ1-1; 8 bases are a match to TRBD1. The CDR3 loop spans 14 amino acids. The V and J ends lost 2 bases and 1 base, in that order; junction bases with no gene match: 1. The germline gives CDR1 SGHNT, CDR2 YYREEE (reference sequence). The CDR3 DNA follows: TGTGCCAGCAGCTTCGACAGGGGGAACACTGAAGCTTTCTTT. Amino acids: CASSFDRGNTEAFF. Based on the CDR3 plus reference TRBV5-4 and TRBJ1-1, the full variable domain is ETGVTQSPTHLIKTRGQQVTLRCSSQSGHNTVSWYQQALGQGPQFIFQYYREEENGRGNFPPRFSGLQFPNYSSELNVNALELDDSALYLCASSFDRGNTEAFFGQGTRLTVV.

This chain uses TRBV5-1 with TRBJ2-2, with no clear D. The CDR3 consists of 16 residues. Trimming removed 0 bases from V and 1 base from J, with 10 bases in between. Per germline, CDR1 SGHRS and CDR2 YFSETQ. In DNA, the CDR3 is TGCGCCAGCAGCTTGGAAAGGATAGAGAACACCGGGGAGCTGTTTTTT. Its translation: CASSLERIENTGELFF.

This sequence joins TRBV4-2 and TRBJ1-5, with unresolved D. CDR3 length equals 15 residues. V was cut by 3 bases and J by 5 bases, with 14 bases left in between. In germline, CDR1 is LGHNA, CDR2 YNFKEQ. The CDR3: CASSQGGGIDQPQHF. The CDR3 nucleotides read TGTGCCAGCAGCCAGGGAGGAGGGATCGATCAGCCCCAGCATTTT.